The 29 T cell receptor beta chains below were found in one sample sequenced in a study of T-cell reconstitution after alpha-beta-depleted transplantation in children. Unique molecular identifiers were used to barcode this TCRbeta library. TCRdb re-derived calls from the PCR reads in MiXCR, one entry per CDR3 protein. Seen here are around 960,000 distinct CDR3 sequences, 25% to 30% observed once, and the top ten hold roughly 30%. Sequencing used PBMCs, mostly from graft donor cells, obtained 360 days after TCRalphabeta/CD19-depleted stem cell transplant. These receptors came from a boy younger than two who had a stem cell transplant for SCID, so the T cells may come from the graft donor.

The count of this clonotype is one. The CDR3: CASSRDGAVYGYTF. The CDR3 DNA is TGTGCCAGCAGCAGGGACGGTGCGGTCTATGGCTACACCTTC. V gene TRBV5-6 combines with J gene TRBJ1-2; perhaps TRBD1 as D (5 bases). V lost 4 bases to trimming and J lost 4 bases, with 14 bases between them. CDR1 and CDR2 (germline): SGHDT, YYEEEE. The CDR3 contains 14 residues. The whole variable domain, remainder taken from reference TRBV5-6 and TRBJ1-2, is DAGVTQSPTHLIKTRGQQVTLRCSPKSGHDTVSWYQQALGQGPQFIFQYYEEEERQRGNFPDRFSGHQFPNYSSELNVNALLLGDSALYLCASSRDGAVYGYTFGSGTRLTVV.

The sample holds one count of this clonotype. The rearrangement joins TRBV5-5 to TRBJ2-1; maybe TRBD2 (5 bases). CDR1 and CDR2 from the germline V gene are SGHKS and YYEKEE (reference sequence). CDR3 length: 14 residues. V gave up 5 bases and J gave up 7 bases, with 16 bases separating them. The CDR3 region is CASSPSGVGNEQFF. CDR3 DNA: TGTGCCAGCAGTCCCTCCGGGGTTGGGAATGAGCAGTTCTTC. The complete variable domain, with remaining parts taken from reference TRBV5-5 and TRBJ2-1, reads DAGVTQSPTHLIKTRGQQVTLRCSPISGHKSVSWYQQVLGQGPQFIFQYYEKEERGRGNFPDRFSARQFPNYSSELNVNALLLGDSALYLCASSPSGVGNEQFFGPGTRLTVL.

V usage is TRBV20-1 and J usage is TRBJ2-1, with D tentatively TRBD1 or TRBD2 (5 bases each). CDR3 size: 14 residues. V lost 4 bases and J lost 7, with 17 bases in between. CDR1 and CDR2 from the germline V gene are DFQATT and SNEGSKA (reference sequence). CDR3 in DNA: TGCAGTGCTATCCTAGGGACGACCTTGAATGAGCAGTTCTTC. Translated: CSAILGTTLNEQFF.

This clonotype was observed a few times. The genes are TRBV6-2 or TRBV6-3 and TRBJ2-7; D remains ambiguous. From germline, CDR1 is MNHEY and CDR2 SVGEGT. The CDR3 contains 15 residues. Trimming took 2 bases from V and 2 from J, leaving 13 bases between them. This CDR3 reads CASSYGDSDAYEQYF. The CDR3, as DNA: TGTGCCAGCAGTTACGGGGATTCTGATGCCTACGAGCAGTACTTC.

This clonotype showed up just a few times. This CDR3 reads CASSKDRHTEAFF. CDR3 nucleotides: TGTGCCAGCAGCAAGGACAGGCACACTGAAGCTTTCTTT. This chain connects TRBV7-2 to TRBJ1-1, with TRBD1 identical over 7 bases. In germline, CDR1 is SGHTA, CDR2 FQGNSA. The ends lost 5 bases at V and 3 bases at J; junction bases unmatched: 3. This CDR3 is built from 13 residues.

V and J are TRBV9 and TRBJ2-3; D is unclear. CDR1 is SGDLS and CDR2 is YYNGEE in the germline V gene. The V and J ends lost 0 bases and 0 bases respectively, with 8 bases between them. This CDR3 spans 15 amino acids. In DNA, the CDR3 is TGTGCCAGCAGCGTAGTCGGGCAGAGCACAGATACGCAGTATTTT. This translates into CASSVVGQSTDTQYF.

This clonotype was seen only a few times. This chain connects TRBV4-1 to TRBJ2-7, with 9 bases matching TRBD1. CDR1 and CDR2 from the germline V gene are MGHRA and YSYEKL. Trimming removed 0 bases from V and 4 bases from J; junction bases left unmatched: 10. CDR3 length: 17 amino acids. As DNA, the CDR3 is TGCGCCAGCAGCCAAGAATTTACGGGACAGGGTCTATACGAGCAGTACTTC. Encoded protein: CASSQEFTGQGLYEQYF.

The V call is TRBV4-3, the J call TRBJ1-1, with 7 positions matching TRBD1. Trimming removed 4 bases from V and 7 bases from J; junction bases left unmatched: 6. The germline V gene encodes CDR1 LGHNA and CDR2 YSLEER. The CDR3 totals 13 residues. CDR3 region: CASSRSRTGEAFF. CDR3 nucleotides: TGCGCCAGCAGCCGAAGCCGGACAGGTGAAGCTTTCTTT.

This clonotype was observed a few times. The rearrangement joins TRBV6-5 to TRBJ2-3, with D possibly being TRBD2 (5 bases). Trimming took 2 bases from V and 0 from J, leaving 12 bases between them. The CDR3 contains 16 residues. Germline values: CDR1 MNHEY, CDR2 SVGAGI. The CDR3 loop is CASSYNSPGSTDTQYF. CDR3 in DNA: TGTGCCAGCAGTTACAACTCTCCGGGGAGCACAGATACGCAGTATTTT.

This clonotype was seen only a few times. The CDR3 DNA reads TGTGCCAGCAGTGCTCCAAGCAGGGATATTAACAATGAGCAGTTCTTC. This translates into CASSAPSRDINNEQFF. The chain is built from TRBV6-1 and TRBJ2-1, with a weak D call TRBD1 (5 bases). The CDR3 spans 16 residues. Germline V gene lookup returns CDR1 MNHNS and CDR2 SASEGT. V lost 4 bases and J lost 5, with 18 bases in between.

This sequence joins TRBV6-4 and TRBJ1-1; 8 bases line up with TRBD1. CDR1 is MRHNA and CDR2 is SNTAGT in the germline V gene. The CDR3 runs 12 residues. V shed 9 bases and J 4 bases; nucleotides not matched to a gene: 4. The CDR3 bases are TGTGCCAGTAGGACAGGGAGCACTGAAGCTTTCTTT. Translated: CASRTGSTEAFF.

This rearrangement joins TRBV20-1 to TRBJ2-2; 7 nucleotides align to TRBD1. CDR1 DFQATT and CDR2 SNEGSKA come from the germline V gene (reference sequence). The CDR3 runs 14 residues. With V trimmed by 4 bases and J by 0 bases, 2 bases remained unmatched. The CDR3 loop is CSATGQTNTGELFF. In DNA, the CDR3 is TGCAGTGCTACGGGACAGACGAACACCGGGGAGCTGTTTTTT.

This clonotype was counted many times. This chain links TRBV6-1 with TRBJ2-1; 8 positions match TRBD2. V trimming: 8 bases; J trimming: 3 bases; junction bases outside the gene matches: 9. Germline CDR1 MNHNS, CDR2 SASEGT. The CDR3 runs to 15 residues. The CDR3 sequence: CASSSSGGLYNEQFF. CDR3 in DNA: TGTGCCAGCTCCTCAAGCGGGGGACTCTACAATGAGCAGTTCTTC.

This clonotype occurred once. This rearrangement joins TRBV7-8 to TRBJ1-2, with TRBD1 as a possible D gene (5 bases). This CDR3 is built from 14 residues. Germline CDR1 reads SGHVS; CDR2 reads FQNEAQ. V was trimmed by 5 bases and J by 5 bases, leaving 15 bases between them. CDR3 DNA: TGTGCCAGCAGCCGGGGCAGGGAGAAGTATGGCTACACCTTC. Its protein is CASSRGREKYGYTF.

This clonotype was picked up a small number of times. This rearrangement joins TRBV3-1 to TRBJ2-7; weak D call: TRBD2 (5 bases). The germline V gene encodes CDR1 LGHDT and CDR2 YNNKEL (reference sequence). Deletions cut 4 bases from V and 3 bases from J, with 19 bases between. This CDR3 is 16 amino acids long. CDR3 sequence reads: CASSLGLAGSYYEQYF. For the CDR3, the DNA is TGTGCCAGCAGCCTCGGCTTGGCGGGTTCCTACTACGAGCAGTACTTC.

This clonotype was detected only a few times. The CDR3 protein is CAISPGGYNEQFF. Written as DNA, the CDR3 is TGTGCCATCAGCCCTGGGGGGTACAATGAGCAGTTCTTC. This rearrangement joins TRBV10-3 to TRBJ2-1; D possibly corresponds to TRBD2 (6 bases). Trimming left V 6 bases short and J 4 bases short, with 10 bases between. CDR1 and CDR2 from the germline V gene are ENHRY and SYGVKD. There are 13 residues in the CDR3.

The chain links TRBV7-9 to TRBJ1-1; no definite D call. The CDR3 runs 14 residues. V was pared by 3 bases and J by 5 bases, with 13 bases between. Per germline, CDR1 SEHNR and CDR2 FQNEAQ (reference sequence). For the CDR3, the DNA is TGTGCCAGCAGCTTTGGGCAGGTTGAGACTGAAGCTTTCTTT. Its translation is CASSFGQVETEAFF.

This clonotype was observed a few times. The gene calls are TRBV29-1 and TRBJ1-1; D is perhaps TRBD1 (5 bases). Trimming shortened V by 1 base and J by 0 bases, and 12 bases separated the two germline ends. The CDR3 is made up of 15 amino acids. Germline CDR1 SQVTM, CDR2 ANQGSEA. This chain's CDR3 is CSVEGGDFLNTEAFF. The CDR3 region has the DNA TGCAGCGTTGAAGGCGGGGACTTTTTGAACACTGAAGCTTTCTTT.

The V call is TRBV7-9, the J call TRBJ1-4; unclear D gene. Looked up from germline, CDR1 is SEHNR and CDR2 is FQNEAQ (reference sequence). V was pared by 0 bases and J by 5 bases, with 16 bases between. This CDR3 spans 17 amino acids. This CDR3 reads CASSLALPDGRNEKLFF. DNA of the CDR3: TGTGCCAGCAGCTTAGCGCTACCGGACGGGAGGAATGAAAAACTGTTTTTT.

In its sample, this clonotype was seen a few times. This chain links TRBV24-1 with TRBJ1-6; no reliable D call. The CDR3 has 12 residues. V was clipped by 4 bases and J by 8 bases, with 5 bases between them. The germline V gene has CDR1 KGHDR and CDR2 SFDVKD. CDR3 region: CATSEGDSPLHF. CDR3 DNA: TGTGCCACCAGTGAAGGAGATTCACCCCTCCACTTT.

In its sample, this clonotype was seen a few times. The genes are TRBV6-2 or TRBV6-3 and TRBJ2-3, with unresolved D. This CDR3 has 14 amino acids. Germline CDR1 is MNHEY and CDR2 is SVGEGT. Trimming pared 5 bases from V and 0 bases from J, leaving 9 bases between. This chain's CDR3 is CASSPYISTDTQYF. The DNA for the CDR3 is TGTGCCAGCAGTCCCTATATTAGCACAGATACGCAGTATTTT.

The CDR3 DNA is TGTGCCAGCAGTACGAGGGAAGGAGTTGAAAAACTGTTTTTT. This encodes CASSTREGVEKLFF. The chain couples TRBV6-2 or TRBV6-3 to TRBJ1-4; no clear D gene. V was trimmed by 5 bases and J by 7 bases, leaving 14 bases between them. Looked up from germline, CDR1 is MNHEY and CDR2 is SVGEGT. CDR3 length equals 14 residues.

This sequence joins TRBV19 and TRBJ1-1; no clear D. This CDR3 comprises 14 residues. Germline CDR1 and CDR2: LNHDA and SQIVND (reference sequence). V was cut by 5 bases and J by 3 bases, with 13 bases left in between. Here the CDR3 reads CASSPGWEDTEAFF. The CDR3 DNA sequence: TGTGCCAGTAGTCCAGGATGGGAGGACACTGAAGCTTTCTTT. Looking up the rest from reference TRBV19 and TRBJ1-1 gives the full variable domain: DGGITQSPKYLFRKEGQNVTLSCEQNLNHDAMYWYRQDPGQGLRLIYYSQIVNDFQKGDIAEGYSVSREKKESFPLTVTSAQKNPTAFYLCASSPGWEDTEAFFGQGTRLTVV.

This clonotype was detected a few times. V usage is TRBV5-4 and J usage is TRBJ2-1; 8 nucleotides match TRBD2. V was pared by 3 bases and J by 5 bases, with 4 bases of the junction left unmatched. The length of the CDR3 is 14 residues. The germline CDR1 and CDR2 sequences are SGHNT and YYREEE (reference sequence). This CDR3 is CASSSRGVNNEQFF. Here the CDR3 DNA reads TGTGCCAGCAGCTCGCGGGGGGTAAACAATGAGCAGTTCTTC.

The rearrangement uses TRBV5-1 and TRBJ2-2, with D perhaps matching TRBD2 (6 bases). The CDR3 contains 16 residues. V was cut by 1 base and J by 6 bases, with 16 bases left in between. CDR1 and CDR2 from the germline V gene are SGHRS and YFSETQ. CDR3 sequence (DNA): TGCGCCAGCAGCTTGATAGCGGCCACTGAAGCCGGGGAGCTGTTTTTT. It translates to CASSLIAATEAGELFF.

This clonotype came up once. This chain links TRBV4-3 with TRBJ2-3; D is unresolved. There are 14 residues in the CDR3. The V end lost 1 base, the J end lost 0 bases, and 5 bases lay between the germline ends. CDR1 and CDR2 (germline): LGHNA, YSLEER. Here the CDR3 DNA reads TGCGCCAGCAGCCAAGTCCCTAGCACAGATACGCAGTATTTT. Amino acids: CASSQVPSTDTQYF.

This sequence joins TRBV5-1 and TRBJ2-6, with 7 positions matching TRBD1. CDR3 length equals 17 residues. Germline trimming cut 1 base from V and 1 base from J; bases unmatched to any gene: 5. Germline loops: CDR1 SGHRS, CDR2 YFSETQ. CDR3 amino acids: CASSLTGVGSGANVLTF. The CDR3 DNA sequence: TGCGCCAGCAGCTTGACAGGGGTTGGTTCTGGGGCCAACGTCCTGACTTTC. Full variable domain (missing parts from reference TRBV5-1 and TRBJ2-6): KAGVTQTPRYLIKTRGQQVTLSCSPISGHRSVSWYQQTPGQGLQFLFEYFSETQRNKGNFPGRFSGRQFSNSRSEMNVSTLELGDSALYLCASSLTGVGSGANVLTFGAGSRLTVL.

This clonotype was seen ten or more times. The chain couples TRBV5-1 to TRBJ2-1, with D possibly being TRBD2 (5 bases). Trimming pared 0 bases from V and 0 bases from J, leaving 7 bases between. CDR3 length: 15 amino acids. Germline CDR1 SGHRS, CDR2 YFSETQ. CDR3 in DNA: TGCGCCAGCAGCTTGGGGGAGAGCTCCTACAATGAGCAGTTCTTC. Translated: CASSLGESSYNEQFF.

The rearrangement uses TRBV20-1 and TRBJ1-1; D unresolved. The germline CDR1 and CDR2 sequences are DFQATT and SNEGSKA (reference sequence). The CDR3 is 18 amino acids. Trimming pared 3 bases from V and 1 base from J, leaving 24 bases between. CDR3 nucleotides: TGCAGTGCTAGTCTGGGGTCCTGGACGGGCCCCCGGAACACTGAAGCTTTCTTT. This encodes CSASLGSWTGPRNTEAFF.